Following are 25 T cell receptor beta chains from one sample sequenced in a study of blood T cell repertoires in COVID-19. Libraries were prepared by immunoSEQ multiplex PCR; TCRdb keeps only in-frame clonotypes and omits some of them. Of under 250,000 clones in the sample, roughly 84% were seen once. The sample consisted of peripheral blood. These receptors were taken from a man aged 45 to 65 with active or convalescent COVID-19.

V is TRBV29-1 and J is TRBJ1-5, with 9 bases fitting TRBD1. The CDR3 spans 14 residues. Germline CDR1 and CDR2: SQVTM and ANQGSEA. V lost 6 bases and J lost 6; bases outside the gene matches: 9. CDR3 coding DNA: TGCAGCGTGGCGGACAGGGGTATGGGTCAGCCCCAGCATTTT. Protein sequence: CSVADRGMGQPQHF.

CDR3 sequence (DNA): TGTGCCAGCAGCGGGACAGGGCTTTACAATGAGCAGTTCTTC. It is translated as CASSGTGLYNEQFF. V usage is TRBV27 and J usage is TRBJ2-1; 9 bases are a match to TRBD1. The CDR3 is made up of 14 amino acids. The V segment lost 6 bases and the J segment 4 bases; nucleotides outside the gene matches: 4. Germline assignment: CDR1 MNHEY and CDR2 SMNVEV (reference sequence).

The chain uses TRBV5-1 and TRBJ2-2; 14 positions match TRBD2. V was clipped by 4 bases and J by 10 bases; unmatched bases: 6. The germline V gene has CDR1 SGHRS and CDR2 YFSETQ. The CDR3 sequence is 15 residues long. The CDR3 sequence: CASSLEGLAGEELFF. The CDR3 DNA is TGCGCCAGCAGCCTAGAGGGACTAGCGGGGGAGGAGCTGTTTTTT. The complete variable domain, with remaining parts taken from reference TRBV5-1 and TRBJ2-2, reads KAGVTQTPRYLIKTRGQQVTLSCSPISGHRSVSWYQQTPGQGLQFLFEYFSETQRNKGNFPGRFSGRQFSNSRSEMNVSTLELGDSALYLCASSLEGLAGEELFFGEGSRLTVL.

The V gene is TRBV7-8, the J gene TRBJ1-4; perhaps TRBD1 as D (6 bases). V was pared by 5 bases and J by 4 bases, with 11 bases between. The CDR3 sequence is 14 residues long. Germline CDR1 reads SGHVS; CDR2 reads FQNEAQ. CDR3 in DNA: TGTGCCAGCAGCCACGGACAGTTTAATGAAAAACTGTTTTTT. Translated: CASSHGQFNEKLFF.

The V gene is TRBV30, the J gene TRBJ1-5; TRBD1 matches at 8 bases. Looked up from germline, CDR1 is GTSNPN and CDR2 is SVGIG (reference sequence). This CDR3 contains 14 residues. Unmatched junction bases numbered 4, after V lost 1 base and J lost 5 bases. CDR3 sequence reads: CAWSAGQVDQPQHF. For the CDR3, the DNA is TGTGCCTGGAGTGCGGGACAGGTCGATCAGCCCCAGCATTTT.

V and J are TRBV30 and TRBJ2-3; perhaps TRBD2 as D (6 bases). CDR1 is GTSNPN and CDR2 is SVGIG in the germline V gene (reference sequence). V lost 2 bases, J lost 6 bases, and 15 bases lay in between. This CDR3 comprises 14 residues. The CDR3 protein is CAWSTGVVTDTQYF. CDR3 coding DNA: TGTGCCTGGAGTACGGGGGTAGTTACCGATACGCAGTATTTT.

This clone was observed a single time. The CDR3 DNA reads as TGTGCCAGCAGCGCCAGCGGGGGGACCTACAATGAGCAGTTCTTC. This sequence encodes CASSASGGTYNEQFF. The chain recombines TRBV9 with TRBJ2-1; 9 bases line up with TRBD2. From germline, CDR1 is SGDLS and CDR2 YYNGEE. V dropped 3 bases and J dropped 2; count of bases not matched to a gene: 3. The CDR3 sequence is 15 residues long.

In this sample, this clone turned up many times. The chain combines TRBV14 with TRBJ2-1; D is perhaps TRBD2 (6 bases). V lost 1 base, J lost 9 bases, and 13 bases lay in between. CDR3 length: 14 amino acids. Germline assignment: CDR1 SGHDN and CDR2 FVKESK. CDR3 nucleotide sequence: TGTGCCAGCAGCCAAGCCTGGAGGGGTGGTGAGCAGTTCTTC. Amino acids: CASSQAWRGGEQFF.

V and J are TRBV30 and TRBJ1-2; D gene unclear. Germline V CDR1 and CDR2: GTSNPN, SVGIG (reference sequence). The length of the CDR3 is 13 residues. The CDR3 sequence is CALTTEANYGYTF. For the CDR3, the DNA is TGTGCTCTGACTACGGAAGCTAACTATGGCTACACCTTC.

The J gene is TRBJ1-6, the V gene TRBV30, with D possibly TRBD1 on 6 matching bases. The CDR3 runs to 14 residues. The V end lost 0 bases, the J end lost 8 bases, and 11 bases lay between the germline ends. CDR1 is GTSNPN and CDR2 is SVGIG in the germline V gene (reference sequence). CDR3 nucleotide sequence: TGTGCCTGGAGTGTGCAGGGGATAGATTCACCCCTCCACTTT. Translating it yields CAWSVQGIDSPLHF. The variable domain in full, completed from reference TRBV30 and TRBJ1-6, reads SQTIHQWPATLVQPVGSPLSLECTVEGTSNPNLYWYRQAAGRGLQLLFYSVGIGQISSEVPQNLSASRPQDRQFILSSKKLLLSDSGFYLCAWSVQGIDSPLHFGNGTRLTVT.

The V and J genes are TRBV6-2 or TRBV6-3 and TRBJ2-2, with a weak D call TRBD1 (6 bases). The CDR3 totals 15 residues. Trimming shortened V by 5 bases and J by 1 base, and 11 bases separated the two germline ends. Germline V gives CDR1 MNHEY, CDR2 SVGEGT. In DNA form, the CDR3 reads TGTGCCAGCAGTCTCTCGGGACAGAACACCGGGGAGCTGTTTTTT. Residues: CASSLSGQNTGELFF.

The genes are TRBV6-4 and TRBJ1-6, with 9 bases lining up with TRBD1. CDR3 length: 14 amino acids. Germline V gene sequence: CDR1 MRHNA, CDR2 SNTAGT. Losses at the gene ends were 3 bases for V and 10 bases for J; bases not matched to a gene: 4. CDR3 loop: CASSEETGGSPLHF. In DNA form, the CDR3 reads TGTGCCAGCAGTGAAGAGACAGGGGGGTCACCCCTCCACTTT.

V and J are TRBV9 and TRBJ1-1, with D perhaps matching TRBD1 (5 bases). CDR1 SGDLS and CDR2 YYNGEE come from the germline V gene. The germline V and J ends were trimmed by 0 bases and 4 bases, with 13 bases remaining between them. This CDR3 region has 15 residues. CDR3 bases: TGTGCCAGCAGCGTAGATCCGATGGGGGGCACTGAAGCTTTCTTT. Translating it yields CASSVDPMGGTEAFF.

The chain uses TRBV27 and TRBJ2-7; TRBD1 matches at 10 bases. Trimming cost V 6 bases and J 4 bases; bases outside gene matches: 6. This CDR3 has 14 residues. Germline CDR1 reads MNHEY; CDR2 reads SMNVEV (reference sequence). This chain's CDR3 is CASSSRQGAYEQYF. In DNA, the CDR3 is TGTGCCAGCAGCTCCAGACAGGGGGCGTACGAGCAGTACTTC.

The chain recombines TRBV4-3 with TRBJ2-1, with 12 bases fitting TRBD2. CDR1 and CDR2 from the germline V gene are LGHNA and YSLEER. The trim removed 0 bases at V and 5 bases at J, leaving 11 bases unmatched. The CDR3 runs to 19 residues. CDR3 sequence: CASSQDLGTSGPSDNEQFF. In nucleotides, the CDR3 is TGCGCCAGCAGCCAAGATTTAGGGACTAGCGGGCCCTCGGACAATGAGCAGTTCTTC.

CDR3 region: CASSHPLQGRANQPQHF. CDR3 in DNA: TGTGCCAGCAGTCACCCTTTACAGGGTAGGGCCAATCAGCCCCAGCATTTT. This chain uses TRBV6-2 or TRBV6-3 with TRBJ1-5; tentative D call: TRBD1 (6 bases). Trimming stripped 5 bases from V and 3 bases from J, with 20 bases between. Germline V gives CDR1 MNHEY, CDR2 SVGEGT. CDR3 length equals 17 residues.

The J gene is TRBJ1-5, the V gene TRBV6-2 or TRBV6-3, with TRBD1 matching over 8 bases. The CDR3 runs to 14 residues. V shed 6 bases, J shed 5 bases, and the junction held 6 bases outside the gene matches. The germline gives CDR1 MNHEY, CDR2 SVGEGT. In nucleotides, the CDR3 is TGTGCCAGCAGCAAAGACAGGGGAGATCAGCCCCAGCATTTT. Translated: CASSKDRGDQPQHF.

The chain carries TRBV7-8 and TRBJ2-1; no definite D call. Trimming shortened V by 5 bases and J by 6 bases, and 8 bases separated the two germline ends. CDR1 is SGHVS, CDR2 FQNEAQ, per germline. This CDR3 comprises 12 residues. The CDR3 loop reads CASSPQINEQFF. CDR3 in DNA: TGTGCCAGCAGCCCCCAAATCAATGAGCAGTTCTTC.

This rearrangement joins TRBV15 to TRBJ2-1, with D perhaps TRBD2 (6 bases). The V end lost 5 bases, the J end lost 4 bases, and 6 bases lay between the germline ends. Per the germline V gene, CDR1 is LNHNV and CDR2 is YYDKDF (reference sequence). This CDR3 region has 12 residues. The CDR3 sequence is CATSGGYNEQFF. The CDR3 DNA is TGTGCCACCAGCGGGGGGTACAATGAGCAGTTCTTC. Together with reference TRBV15 and TRBJ2-1, the CDR3 gives the full variable domain: DAMVIQNPRYQVTQFGKPVTLSCSQTLNHNVMYWYQQKSSQAPKLLFHYYDKDFNNEADTPDNFQSRRPNTSFCFLDIRSPGLGDTAMYLCATSGGYNEQFFGPGTRLTVL.

This clone was counted ten times or more. This rearrangement joins TRBV5-4 to TRBJ2-1, with a tentative D call TRBD1 (6 bases). Trimming stripped 0 bases from V and 2 bases from J, with 6 bases between. The germline V gene encodes CDR1 SGHNT and CDR2 YYREEE (reference sequence). The CDR3 is 14 amino acids. The CDR3 region has the DNA TGTGCCAGCAGCTTGGACAGGGCCTACAATGAGCAGTTCTTC. It codes for CASSLDRAYNEQFF.

In DNA, the CDR3 is TGTGCCAGCAGCCCCGGGACAGGTGTCTCTGGAAACACCATATATTTT. Translated: CASSPGTGVSGNTIYF. The gene calls are TRBV3-1 (or the pseudogene TRBV3-2) and TRBJ1-3, with TRBD1 identical over 8 bases. The CDR3 length is 16 residues. The V gene end was trimmed by 4 bases and the J gene end by 0 bases; junction bases not matched to a gene: 5. Germline V lookup: CDR1 LGHDT, CDR2 YNNKEL (reference sequence).

This clone has a single count. This sequence joins TRBV7-3 and TRBJ2-3; D perhaps matches TRBD1 (5 bases). In germline, CDR1 is SGHTA, CDR2 FQGTGA. V was cut by 5 bases and J by 9 bases, with 12 bases left in between. The CDR3 length is 12 residues. DNA for the CDR3: TGTGCCAGCAGCCTAGGAAAGGGGACGCAGTATTTT. Amino acid sequence: CASSLGKGTQYF.

The chain couples TRBV7-6 to TRBJ1-1; 7 nucleotides align to TRBD1. Losses at the gene ends were 4 bases for V and 1 base for J; bases not matched to a gene: 6. CDR1 is SGHVS and CDR2 is FNYEAQ in the germline V gene. The CDR3 runs 15 residues. The CDR3 DNA is TGTGCCAGCAGCTCCCGCACAGGGGCGAACACTGAAGCTTTCTTT. It specifies CASSSRTGANTEAFF.

V usage is TRBV28 and J usage is TRBJ1-5, with 7 bases aligning to TRBD1. From germline, CDR1 is MDHEN and CDR2 SYDVKM. This CDR3 comprises 15 residues. V was pared by 6 bases and J by 6 bases, with 11 bases of the junction left unmatched. DNA for the CDR3: TGTGCCAGCAGCGTGCCTTCAGGGGGAAGTCAGCCCCAGCATTTT. It is translated as CASSVPSGGSQPQHF.

The chain has TRBV7-9 and TRBJ1-2, with D perhaps TRBD1 (5 bases). CDR1 and CDR2 (germline): SEHNR, FQNEAQ (reference sequence). Trimming took off 11 bases at V and 3 bases at J, with 19 bases between the two ends. This CDR3 has 14 residues. The CDR3 DNA is TGTGCCTCCCGAGCGCAGGGAGGGGACTATGGCTACACCTTC. Translating gives CASRAQGGDYGYTF.